The present TCR beta chain was sequenced within a study of early T cells in non-severe SARS-CoV-2 infection. From germline, CDR1 is SGHTA and CDR2 FQGNSA. The CDR3 has 16 residues. Unmatched junction bases numbered 8, after V lost 0 bases and J lost 8 bases. TCRdb processed the 5' RACE reads anew with MiXCR; each CDR3 protein has one entry. The sample has around 60,000 distinct CDR3 sequences, roughly an eighth seen once. This clonotype was seen ten or more times. The chain carries TRBV7-2 and TRBJ2-1, with 9 bases matching TRBD2. This receptor was obtained from an adult who was a healthcare worker with PCR-confirmed SARS-CoV-2 infection or an uninfected control (not recorded which). The specimen sequenced was whole blood. The CDR3: CASSLAGGRAADEQFF. Here the CDR3 DNA reads TGTGCCAGCAGCTTAGCTGGCGGGAGGGCCGCCGATGAGCAGTTCTTC.